The 29 T cell receptor beta chains reported below all come from one sample, sequenced in a study of Ad26.COV2.S vaccination and SARS-CoV-2 variants. Sample treatment: roughly 20 received Ad26.COV2.S at low or high dose, single or two shots; about 5 received placebo; per-sample allocation not given. The samples were gathered on day 63 after the first injection of vaccine or placebo. Produced via immunoSEQ multiplex PCR; TCRdb's table is partial and in-frame only. This sample has fewer than 500,000 clones, with more than 80% found just once. Specimen: peripheral blood, collected in a trial of Ad26.COV2.S vaccine versus placebo. The receptor source for this set is a person aged 18-65 years who received the Ad26.COV2.S COVID-19 vaccine or a placebo.

This clone was detected ten times or more. CDR3 bases: TGTGCCAGCTCACCGGCCGGGACTAGCGGGAATTACAATGAGCAGTTCTTC. Translating gives CASSPAGTSGNYNEQFF. The chain links TRBV18 to TRBJ2-1, with TRBD2 matching 13 bases. The CDR3 is made up of 17 amino acids. V was clipped by 3 bases and J by 4 bases; unmatched bases: 6. The germline V gene encodes CDR1 KGHSH and CDR2 LQKENI. Combining the CDR3 with reference TRBV18 and TRBJ2-1 gives the whole variable domain NAGVMQNPRHLVRRRGQEARLRCSPMKGHSHVYWYRQLPEEGLKFMVYLQKENIIDESGMPKERFSAEFPKEGPSILRIQQVVRGDSAAYFCASSPAGTSGNYNEQFFGPGTRLTVL.

Note on this clone: Other DNA sequences in the sample encode the same CDR3. The CDR3 DNA reads as TGTGCCAGCAGCTTCAGCAATCAGCCCCAGCATTTT. This translates into CASSFSNQPQHF. The chain links TRBV7-9 to TRBJ1-5; D ambiguous. V dropped 3 bases and J dropped 1 base, with 1 base sitting between them. The CDR3 contains 12 residues. Germline V CDR1 and CDR2: SEHNR, FQNEAQ (reference sequence).

The sample holds one count of this clone. The chain joins TRBV19 to TRBJ1-1; D remains unclear. Trimming removed 3 bases from V and 5 bases from J, with 13 bases in between. Germline V CDR1 and CDR2: LNHDA, SQIVND (reference sequence). The CDR3 runs 14 residues. The CDR3 region has the DNA TGTGCCAGTAGTATTCGGCAGGTATGGACTGAAGCTTTCTTT. Amino acids: CASSIRQVWTEAFF. Drawing the rest from reference TRBV19 and TRBJ1-1, the complete variable domain is DGGITQSPKYLFRKEGQNVTLSCEQNLNHDAMYWYRQDPGQGLRLIYYSQIVNDFQKGDIAEGYSVSREKKESFPLTVTSAQKNPTAFYLCASSIRQVWTEAFFGQGTRLTVV.

This chain connects TRBV6-5 to TRBJ2-3, with D unclear. The CDR3 sequence is 13 residues long. Germline CDR1 and CDR2: MNHEY and SVGAGI. The germline V and J ends were trimmed by 4 bases and 2 bases, with 7 bases remaining between them. This CDR3 is CASSLLVTDTQYF. The CDR3 coding sequence is TGTGCCAGCAGTTTGCTAGTCACAGATACGCAGTATTTT.

CDR3 amino acids: CASSFREADTQYF. CDR3 DNA: TGTGCCAGCAGTTTCCGGGAGGCAGATACGCAGTATTTT. The V and J genes are TRBV27 and TRBJ2-3; 7 bases align to TRBD2. CDR3 length: 13 residues. Germline trimming cut 3 bases from V and 4 bases from J; bases unmatched to any gene: 1. Germline assignment: CDR1 MNHEY and CDR2 SMNVEV (reference sequence).

The V and J genes are TRBV15 and TRBJ2-1; D is ambiguous. The CDR3 contains 15 residues. Trimming took off 0 bases at V and 1 base at J, with 7 bases between the two ends. CDR1 LNHNV and CDR2 YYDKDF come from the germline V gene (reference sequence). The CDR3 here is CATSRERSSYNEQFF. CDR3 sequence (DNA): TGTGCCACCAGCAGAGAGCGGAGTTCCTACAATGAGCAGTTCTTC.

The rearrangement uses TRBV12-3 or TRBV12-4 and TRBJ2-3; D is unresolved. This CDR3 comprises 12 residues. V gave up 6 bases and J gave up 1 base, with 5 bases separating them. The CDR3 loop is CASSPRTDTQYF. The CDR3 nucleotides are TGTGCCAGCAGCCCCCGCACAGATACGCAGTATTTT.

V gene TRBV5-1 combines with J gene TRBJ2-7; 8 bases are a match to TRBD2. Germline values: CDR1 SGHRS, CDR2 YFSETQ. The length of the CDR3 is 15 residues. Trimming removed 7 bases from V and 0 bases from J; junction bases left unmatched: 9. CDR3 in amino acids: CASQTGLAVSYEQYF. The CDR3 nucleotides read TGCGCCAGCCAAACCGGACTAGCAGTCTCCTACGAGCAGTACTTC.

This chain uses TRBV3-1 (or the pseudogene TRBV3-2) with TRBJ1-2; D call uncertain. V dropped 0 bases and J dropped 6 bases, with 17 bases sitting between them. The CDR3 has 16 amino acids. CDR1 LGHDT and CDR2 YNNKEL come from the germline V gene (reference sequence). CDR3 amino acids: CASSQDLGIRPDGYTF. The CDR3 bases are TGTGCCAGCAGCCAAGATCTTGGCATCCGCCCGGATGGCTACACCTTC.

This clone was seen once. J is TRBJ1-5 and V is TRBV7-2; D is unclear. Trimming left V 1 base short and J 6 bases short, with 13 bases between. The CDR3 covers 15 residues. Germline CDR1 reads SGHTA; CDR2 reads FQGNSA. CDR3 residues: CASSLEFRVGQPQHF. The CDR3 DNA reads TGTGCCAGCAGCTTAGAATTCCGGGTTGGTCAGCCCCAGCATTTT. Filled out from reference TRBV7-2 and TRBJ1-5, the complete variable domain reads GAGVSQSPSNKVTEKGKDVELRCDPISGHTALYWYRQSLGQGLEFLIYFQGNSAPDKSGLPSDRFSAERTGGSVSTLTIQRTQQEDSAVYLCASSLEFRVGQPQHFGDGTRLSIL.

This chain joins TRBV15 and TRBJ2-2; 7 nucleotides line up with TRBD2. CDR1 LNHNV and CDR2 YYDKDF come from the germline V gene (reference sequence). The CDR3 loop spans 19 amino acids. J gave up 3 bases and V 3 bases, and 16 bases lay outside the gene matches. The DNA for the CDR3 is TGTGCCACCAGCAGCCCTCCGACTAGCCGAAAGGTTTACACCGGGGAGCTGTTTTTT. Amino acids: CATSSPPTSRKVYTGELFF.

The chain employs TRBV30 and TRBJ2-2; TRBD1 matches at 8 bases. The CDR3 contains 14 residues. Trimming removed 6 bases from V and 6 bases from J; junction bases left unmatched: 9. The germline CDR1 and CDR2 sequences are GTSNPN and SVGIG (reference sequence). CDR3 DNA: TGTGCCTGTCCGGAGACAGGGGTCGCCGGGGAGCTGTTTTTT. Translated, it gives CACPETGVAGELFF.

V usage is TRBV11-3 and J usage is TRBJ2-1, with D perhaps matching TRBD2 (5 bases). In germline, CDR1 is SGHNT, CDR2 YENEEA. Trimming removed 4 bases from V and 6 bases from J, with 13 bases in between. This CDR3 has 14 residues. As DNA, the CDR3 is TGTGCCAGCAGCTCCTTAGCGTCCCCCAATGAGCAGTTCTTC. Translated: CASSSLASPNEQFF.

The chain carries TRBV18 and TRBJ1-2; tentative D call: TRBD1 (6 bases). CDR1 and CDR2 (germline): KGHSH, LQKENI. The CDR3 extends over 14 amino acids. Trimming removed 1 base from V and 9 bases from J, with 15 bases in between. The CDR3 protein is CASSPQEAGDSYTF. In DNA form, the CDR3 reads TGTGCCAGCTCACCACAGGAAGCAGGGGATAGCTACACCTTC.

The J gene is TRBJ2-1, the V gene TRBV7-2, with D unclear. The CDR3 extends over 14 amino acids. Germline V gene data show CDR1 as SGHTA and CDR2 as FQGNSA. Trimming took 3 bases from V and 7 from J, leaving 13 bases between them. CDR3 residues: CASSLSNFGNEQFF. The CDR3 DNA reads as TGTGCCAGCAGCTTGAGTAATTTTGGGAATGAGCAGTTCTTC. Together with reference TRBV7-2 and TRBJ2-1, the CDR3 gives the full variable domain: GAGVSQSPSNKVTEKGKDVELRCDPISGHTALYWYRQSLGQGLEFLIYFQGNSAPDKSGLPSDRFSAERTGGSVSTLTIQRTQQEDSAVYLCASSLSNFGNEQFFGPGTRLTVL.

There are a few counts of this clone. The chain links TRBV2 to TRBJ1-1, with TRBD1 matching 7 bases. Germline trimming cut 8 bases from V and 3 bases from J; bases unmatched to any gene: 6. Per germline, CDR1 SNHLY and CDR2 FYNNEI. The CDR3 has 13 residues. CDR3 in amino acids: CASGKTGYTEAFF. CDR3 DNA sequence: TGTGCCAGCGGAAAGACAGGGTACACTGAAGCTTTCTTT.

This clone was counted between two and nine times. The genes are TRBV7-9 and TRBJ1-2, with a possible D match to TRBD1 (5 bases). Germline values: CDR1 SEHNR, CDR2 FQNEAQ (reference sequence). The ends were cut back, 3 bases at V and 3 bases at J, with 8 bases in the middle. The CDR3 consists of 13 residues. This chain's CDR3 is CASSFLGDYGYTF. The CDR3 nucleotides read TGTGCCAGCAGCTTCCTGGGGGACTATGGCTACACCTTC.

V is TRBV24-1 and J is TRBJ2-5, with 7 bases that match TRBD2. Per germline, CDR1 KGHDR and CDR2 SFDVKD. The CDR3 is 16 amino acids. Losses at the gene ends were 0 bases for V and 5 bases for J; bases not matched to a gene: 8. This chain's CDR3 is CATSDLQLAGRETQYF. CDR3 DNA: TGTGCCACCAGTGATTTGCAATTAGCGGGTAGGGAGACCCAGTACTTC.

This clone has just one count. The J gene is TRBJ2-2, the V gene TRBV28; TRBD2 matches 11 bases. CDR3 size: 16 residues. With V trimmed by 4 bases and J by 1 base, 2 bases remained unmatched. Germline loops: CDR1 MDHEN, CDR2 SYDVKM. CDR3 DNA: TGTGCCAGCAGTTCAGGGACTAGCGGGAACACCGGGGAGCTGTTTTTT. The encoded protein is CASSSGTSGNTGELFF. The variable domain in full, completed from reference TRBV28 and TRBJ2-2, reads DVKVTQSSRYLVKRTGEKVFLECVQDMDHENMFWYRQDPGLGLRLIYFSYDVKMKEKGDIPEGYSVSREKKERFSLILESASTNQTSMYLCASSSGTSGNTGELFFGEGSRLTVL.

The CDR3 is CASSYEGVDTEAFF. The CDR3 DNA sequence: TGTGCCAGCAGTTACGAGGGGGTTGACACTGAAGCTTTCTTT. The chain links TRBV6-5 to TRBJ1-1, with a possible D match to TRBD1 (6 bases). The CDR3 loop spans 14 amino acids. V lost 2 bases and J 3 bases, leaving 10 bases between the germline ends. CDR1 and CDR2 (germline): MNHEY, SVGAGI.

The V call is TRBV7-9, the J call TRBJ2-7, with 7 nucleotides matching TRBD2. The CDR3 runs to 14 residues. Germline-derived CDR1 and CDR2 are SEHNR and FQNEAQ (reference sequence). J gave up 2 bases and V 4 bases, and 5 bases lay outside the gene matches. CDR3 nucleotide sequence: TGTGCCAGCAGCTCGACTAGCCGTACCTACGAGCAGTACTTC. This translates into CASSSTSRTYEQYF. Full variable domain (missing parts from reference TRBV7-9 and TRBJ2-7): DTGVSQNPRHKITKRGQNVTFRCDPISEHNRLYWYRQTLGQGPEFLTYFQNEAQLEKSRLLSDRFSAERPKGSFSTLEIQRTEQGDSAMYLCASSSTSRTYEQYFGPGTRLTVT.

The chain joins TRBV4-1 to TRBJ1-1; unclear D gene. This CDR3 region has 18 residues. V lost 2 bases, J lost 0 bases, and 19 bases lay in between. Germline V gene data show CDR1 as MGHRA and CDR2 as YSYEKL. The CDR3 nucleotides read TGCGCCAGCAGCCAAACCTCCCTAGTCAGTCCCATGAACACTGAAGCTTTCTTT. It translates to CASSQTSLVSPMNTEAFF.

The rearrangement links TRBV7-9 to TRBJ1-2; a possible D gene is TRBD1 (6 bases). The germline CDR1 and CDR2 sequences are SEHNR and FQNEAQ (reference sequence). The V end lost 3 bases, the J end lost 5 bases, and 10 bases lay between the germline ends. This CDR3 comprises 13 residues. The DNA of the CDR3 is TGTGCCAGCAGCTTCGAACAGGGATATGGCTACACCTTC. Translated: CASSFEQGYGYTF.

This clone was detected a few times. The chain joins TRBV5-8 to TRBJ2-2, with D hard to call. The CDR3 sequence is 10 residues long. Germline V gene sequence: CDR1 SGHTS, CDR2 YDEGEE. V was clipped by 4 bases and J by 11 bases, with 6 bases between them. The chain's CDR3 is CASSVIELFF. The CDR3 DNA reads as TGTGCCAGCAGCGTCATTGAGCTGTTTTTT.

J is TRBJ1-6 and V is TRBV19; maybe TRBD1 (6 bases). CDR1 LNHDA and CDR2 SQIVND come from the germline V gene (reference sequence). CDR3 length: 16 amino acids. The germline V and J ends were trimmed by 6 bases and 4 bases, with 16 bases remaining between them. CDR3 sequence: CASSRLPQGYNSPLHF. The CDR3 DNA reads as TGTGCCAGTAGCCGACTCCCCCAGGGGTATAATTCACCCCTCCACTTT.

The chain employs TRBV27 and TRBJ1-6; 7 bases are shared with TRBD1. Germline V gene data show CDR1 as MNHEY and CDR2 as SMNVEV (reference sequence). The ends lost 5 bases at V and 4 bases at J; junction bases unmatched: 2. The CDR3 covers 14 residues. CDR3 protein: CASSKGQYNSPLHF. CDR3 DNA sequence: TGTGCCAGCAGTAAGGGACAGTATAATTCACCCCTCCACTTT.

The genes are TRBV2 and TRBJ2-6; D remains ambiguous. Trimming left V 0 bases short and J 10 bases short, with 4 bases between. Per the germline V gene, CDR1 is SNHLY and CDR2 is FYNNEI. The CDR3 is made up of 12 amino acids. The CDR3 sequence is CASSEARNVLTF. The CDR3 nucleotides read TGTGCCAGCAGTGAAGCCAGGAACGTCCTGACTTTC. Full variable domain (rest looked up from reference TRBV2 and TRBJ2-6): EPEVTQTPSHQVTQMGQEVILRCVPISNHLYFYWYRQILGQKVEFLVSFYNNEISEKSEIFDDQFSVERPDGSNFTLKIRSTKLEDSAMYFCASSEARNVLTFGAGSRLTVL.

The chain combines TRBV6-6 with TRBJ1-6, with 9 bases fitting TRBD1. V gave up 5 bases and J gave up 3 bases; unmatched junction bases: 2. Germline CDR1 and CDR2: MNHNY and SVGAGI (reference sequence). The CDR3 loop spans 15 amino acids. The CDR3 loop reads CASSKGQGYNSPLHF. CDR3 nucleotides: TGTGCCAGCAGTAAGGGACAGGGCTATAATTCACCCCTCCACTTT.

The CDR3 region has the DNA TGTGCCAGTGGCCACGGGGGGGCCAACGTCCTGACTTTC. It yields the protein CASGHGGANVLTF. The chain is built from TRBV12-3 or TRBV12-4 and TRBJ2-6; D is uncertain. This CDR3 spans 13 amino acids. V shed 9 bases and J shed 4 bases, with 10 bases lying between them.